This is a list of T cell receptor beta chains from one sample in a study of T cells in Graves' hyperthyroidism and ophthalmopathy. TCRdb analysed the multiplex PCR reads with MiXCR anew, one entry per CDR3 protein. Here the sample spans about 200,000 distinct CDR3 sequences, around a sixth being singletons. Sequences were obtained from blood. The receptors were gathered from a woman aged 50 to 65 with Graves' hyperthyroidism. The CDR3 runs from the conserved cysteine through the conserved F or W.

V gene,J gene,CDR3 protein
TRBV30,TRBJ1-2,CAWGPRYDYTF
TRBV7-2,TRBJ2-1,CASSPRAKTSGRSPYNEQFF
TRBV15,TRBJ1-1,CATSRNLETPKAFF
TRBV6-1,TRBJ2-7,CASSHRGLPGGSYEQYF
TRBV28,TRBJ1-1,CASQGQMNTEAFF
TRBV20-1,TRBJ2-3,CSGGSRADTQYF
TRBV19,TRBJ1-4,CASSMEGANEKLFF
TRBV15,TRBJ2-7,CATSRDWGTGVGAYEQYF
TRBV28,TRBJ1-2,CASSTPGQNYGYTF
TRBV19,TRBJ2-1,CASSESGRPPYNEQFF
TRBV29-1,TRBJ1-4,CSVAGQPNEKLFF
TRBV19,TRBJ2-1,CASRLDRYNEQFF
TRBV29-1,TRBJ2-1,CSVEPASGYNEQFF
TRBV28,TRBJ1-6,CASSKKTSGVSPLHF
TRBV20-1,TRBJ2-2,CSATQVSGELFF
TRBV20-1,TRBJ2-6,CSARDRTGANVLTF
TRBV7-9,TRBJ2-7,CASRGRGLDEQYF
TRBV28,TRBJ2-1,CASSLLRYNEQFF
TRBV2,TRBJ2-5,CASSERGGVGETQYF
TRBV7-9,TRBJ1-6,CASSREGEPFKALHF
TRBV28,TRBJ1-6,CASSLDQSSYNSPLHF
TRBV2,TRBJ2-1,CASSEAPGRDEQFF
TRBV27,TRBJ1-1,CASSLQMMNTEAFF
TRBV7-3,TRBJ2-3,CASSLTLAGGVDTQYF
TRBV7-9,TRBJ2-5,CASTPPSASEYF
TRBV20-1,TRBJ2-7,CSSKPGLAGESEQYF
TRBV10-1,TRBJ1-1,CASRRGTNTEAFF
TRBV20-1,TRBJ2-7,CSARRGGPGEYEQYF
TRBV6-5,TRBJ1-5,CASSYSGRTGPVPQHF
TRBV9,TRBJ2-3,CASTPGRTTDTQYF
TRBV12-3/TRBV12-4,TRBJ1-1,CASSYPGQGALAFF
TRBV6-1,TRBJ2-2,CASSSDLTMNTGELFF
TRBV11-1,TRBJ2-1,CASSPPDSYNEQFF
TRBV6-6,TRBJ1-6,CASSYFLGGNLYNSPLHF
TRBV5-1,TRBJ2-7,CASSYTGTGGYEQYF
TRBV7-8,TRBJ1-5,CASTAGTVANQPQHF
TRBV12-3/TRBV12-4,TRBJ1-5,CASTRTANQPQHF